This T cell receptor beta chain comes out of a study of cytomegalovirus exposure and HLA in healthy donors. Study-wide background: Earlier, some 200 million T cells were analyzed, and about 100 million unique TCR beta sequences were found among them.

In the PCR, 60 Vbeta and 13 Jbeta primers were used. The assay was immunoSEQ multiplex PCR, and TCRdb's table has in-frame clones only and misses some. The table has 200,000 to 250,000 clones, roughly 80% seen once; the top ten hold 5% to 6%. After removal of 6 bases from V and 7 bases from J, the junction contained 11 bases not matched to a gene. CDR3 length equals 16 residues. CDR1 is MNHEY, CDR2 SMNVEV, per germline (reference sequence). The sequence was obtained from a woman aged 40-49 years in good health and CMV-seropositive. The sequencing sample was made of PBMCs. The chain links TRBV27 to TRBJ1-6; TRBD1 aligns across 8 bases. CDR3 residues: CASSPRQTGANSPLHF. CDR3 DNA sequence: TGTGCCAGCAGCCCTCGTCAGACAGGGGCCAATTCACCCCTCCACTTT.